These T cell receptor beta chains were read from a single sample in a study of blood T cell repertoires in COVID-19. Using immunoSEQ multiplex PCR, the repertoire was profiled, and TCRdb retains in-frame clones only, with some absent. The sample has 150,000 to 200,000 clones, 75% to 85% seen once. The material sequenced was peripheral blood. These receptors originate from a human donor in a cohort sampled during active COVID-19. The CDR3 runs from the conserved cysteine through the conserved F or W. The D gene is left open where the match is weak. For some rows the clone size is stated as once, few or many, or as a class when expanded; others skip it.

D gene | clone size | J gene | CDR3 length | V gene | CDR3 DNA | CDR3 protein
TRBD2 | NA | TRBJ2-3 | 15 | TRBV4-3 | TGCGCCAGCAGCCAAGTAGGCGGGAGCCCCAGCACGCAGTATTTT | CASSQVGGSPSTQYF
NA | NA | TRBJ1-2 | 16 | TRBV4-2 | TGTGCCAGCAGCCAAGATTCGGCGGGGGCGGGCTATGGCTACACCTTC | CASSQDSAGAGYGYTF
NA | NA | TRBJ2-7 | 15 | TRBV27 | TGTGCCAGCAGCCCCCCTTCGGTCCCCCCCCACGAGCAGTACTTC | CASSPPSVPPHEQYF
TRBD1 | once | TRBJ1-5 | 16 | TRBV28 | TGTGCCAGCAGTTTAACGACCAAGGGGGCTCATCAGCCCCAGCATTTT | CASSLTTKGAHQPQHF
NA | NA | TRBJ1-6 | 13 | TRBV6-5 | TGTGCCAGCCGGGGGACGATTAATTCACCCCTCCACTTT | CASRGTINSPLHF
NA | NA | TRBJ1-3 | 13 | TRBV29-1 | TGCAGCGTTGAGGTACGGGAAGGAAACACCATATATTTT | CSVEVREGNTIYF
NA | NA | TRBJ1-1 | 16 | TRBV11-2 | TGTGCCAGCAGCTTAGATAGCGTCAGACCGAACACTGAAGCTTTCTTT | CASSLDSVRPNTEAFF
TRBD1 | NA | TRBJ1-6 | 18 | TRBV11-2 | TGTGCCAGCAGCCCAGACAGGGGACCCCGGTCCTATAATTCACCCCTCCACTTT | CASSPDRGPRSYNSPLHF
TRBD2 | few | TRBJ2-5 | 12 | TRBV29-1 | TGCAGCGTTGGGGGGAGGGCAGAGACCCAGTACTTC | CSVGGRAETQYF
TRBD2 | NA | TRBJ2-3 | 17 | TRBV9 | TGTGCCAGCAGCGTAGGGCTCCTAGCGGGTAGGGGGGATACGCAGTATTTT | CASSVGLLAGRGDTQYF
NA | once | TRBJ1-2 | 14 | TRBV27 | TGTGCCAGCAGGGGAAAACAGGAGACCTATGGCTACACCTTC | CASRGKQETYGYTF
NA | NA | TRBJ2-5 | 12 | TRBV9 | TGTGCCAGCAGCGTAGACGGAGAGACCCAGTACTTC | CASSVDGETQYF
NA | NA | TRBJ2-1 | 16 | TRBV5-1 | TGCGCCAGCAGCTTGGACCGGGACACCAGATACAATGAGCAGTTCTTC | CASSLDRDTRYNEQFF
TRBD1 | NA | TRBJ2-7 | 14 | TRBV19 | TGTGCCAGTAACGACAGGGCGAGAGTGGGCGAGCAGTACTTC | CASNDRARVGEQYF
TRBD1 | NA | TRBJ2-7 | 15 | TRBV6-5 | TGTGCCAGCACTTTTGACAGGGAAAATTTTTACGAGCAGTACTTC | CASTFDRENFYEQYF
TRBD2 | NA | TRBJ2-7 | 17 | TRBV11-2 | TGTGCCAGCAGCAGAACGACGCCGGGACTAGCGGGGGACGAGCAGTACTTC | CASSRTTPGLAGDEQYF
TRBD1 | NA | TRBJ2-7 | 15 | TRBV28 | TGTGCCAGCACTTTAGAGACAGGGAGAGTCTACGAGCAGTACTTC | CASTLETGRVYEQYF
TRBD1 | NA | TRBJ1-2 | 14 | TRBV18 | TGTGCCAGCTCACCACCATCGACAGGGGGAGGCTACACCTTC | CASSPPSTGGGYTF
NA | NA | TRBJ2-7 | 16 | TRBV28 | TGTGCCAGCAGTTCGCCCGCTCGTGAGGGCCTTTACGAGCAGTACTTC | CASSSPAREGLYEQYF
TRBD1 | once | TRBJ1-1 | 12 | TRBV2 | TGTGCCAGCAAATTGGGACAGGTTGAAGCTTTCTTT | CASKLGQVEAFF
NA | NA | TRBJ1-3 | 14 | TRBV4-2 | TGTGCCAGCAGCCAAGATCGTATGCGGAACACCATATATTTT | CASSQDRMRNTIYF
TRBD1 | few | TRBJ1-6 | 16 | TRBV19 | TGTGCCAGTAGTCCCCGAACGACAGGGGCGGATTCACCCCTCCACTTT | CASSPRTTGADSPLHF
NA | few | TRBJ1-1 | 13 | TRBV12-5 | TGTGCTAGTGGTTTAGCCGGGGGTACTGAAGCTTTCTTT | CASGLAGGTEAFF
TRBD1 | NA | TRBJ1-2 | 14 | TRBV10-3 | TGTGCCATCAGTATGGGGGGACAGGCTTTTGGCTACACCTTC | CAISMGGQAFGYTF
TRBD1 | few | TRBJ2-7 | 14 | TRBV29-1 | TGCAGCGTTGAAGGACAGGGGTTAGACTACGAGCAGTACTTC | CSVEGQGLDYEQYF
NA | NA | TRBJ2-7 | 13 | TRBV19 | TGTGCCAGCGGGACTGCCTCTACTTACGAGCAGTACTTC | CASGTASTYEQYF
NA | NA | TRBJ2-1 | 17 | TRBV7-4 | TGTGCCAGCAGCTCCCCTGCTTTAAGGGAGGTAAACAATGAGCAGTTCTTC | CASSSPALREVNNEQFF
TRBD1 | NA | TRBJ1-4 | 16 | TRBV6-5 | TGTGCCAGCAGTTCACAGGGGACTGCAACTAATGAAAAACTGTTTTTT | CASSSQGTATNEKLFF
NA | once | TRBJ2-7 | 12 | TRBV7-9 | TGTGCCAGCAGCTTATTTGAGTTCGAGCAGTACTTC | CASSLFEFEQYF
NA | NA | TRBJ2-7 | 11 | TRBV20-1 | TGCAGTGCTAGAGGGGGCGACGAGCAGTACTTC | CSARGGDEQYF
NA | few | TRBJ1-5 | 15 | TRBV5-6 | TGTGCCAGCAGCTTGGCCTTTATGAGCAATCAGCCCCAGCATTTT | CASSLAFMSNQPQHF
NA | NA | TRBJ2-5 | 13 | TRBV7-2 | TGTGCCAGCAGCCTGGGGCTAGGGAAGACCCAGTACTTC | CASSLGLGKTQYF
TRBD1 | NA | TRBJ1-2 | 17 | TRBV28 | TGTGCCAGCATAGAAGGCGGGACAGGGAGCCTTAACTATGGCTACACCTTC | CASIEGGTGSLNYGYTF
TRBD1 | NA | TRBJ1-2 | 15 | TRBV28 | TGTGCCAGCAGTCCTCAGGGGGCTGAGAGGTATGGCTACACCTTC | CASSPQGAERYGYTF
TRBD1 | few | TRBJ1-6 | 15 | TRBV18 | TGTGCCAGCTCACCCGGGACAGGGTCGGATTCACCCCTCCACTTT | CASSPGTGSDSPLHF
TRBD1 | NA | TRBJ1-1 | 13 | TRBV29-1 | TGCAGCGTTGATGTGGGACAGGGGTCTGAAGCTTTCTTT | CSVDVGQGSEAFF
NA | NA | TRBJ1-1 | 14 | TRBV7-9 | TGTGCCAGCAGCGCGCACACAGGGAACACTGAAGCTTTCTTT | CASSAHTGNTEAFF
TRBD2 | NA | TRBJ2-7 | 18 | TRBV28 | TGTGCCAGCAATAATCAAAAGATTGGCGCGGGGGAATACTACGAGCAGTACTTC | CASNNQKIGAGEYYEQYF
TRBD1 | few | TRBJ1-5 | 16 | TRBV6-2/TRBV6-3 | TGTGCCAGCAGTACCACTACAGGGGGTAGGAATCAGCCCCAGCATTTT | CASSTTTGGRNQPQHF
NA | NA | TRBJ1-2 | 13 | TRBV27 | TGTGCCAGCAGTTTCTCCCTGTCCCATGGCTACACCTTC | CASSFSLSHGYTF
TRBD1 | few | TRBJ1-6 | 14 | TRBV7-3 | TGTGCCAGCAGCCGGACAGGCCCCAATTCACCCCTCCACTTT | CASSRTGPNSPLHF
NA | NA | TRBJ2-7 | 16 | TRBV19 | TGTGCCAGTAGTAAAGGGGGGACAGACTTCTCCTACGAGCAGTACTTC | CASSKGGTDFSYEQYF
TRBD1 | NA | TRBJ2-5 | 13 | TRBV29-1 | TGCAGCGTTGACCGAGGACAGGGAGAGACCCAGTACTTC | CSVDRGQGETQYF
TRBD2 | NA | TRBJ2-3 | 19 | TRBV11-3 | TGTGCCAGCAGCTTAGAAGTCTCGGGACTAGCGGGGGGCACAGATACGCAGTATTTT | CASSLEVSGLAGGTDTQYF
TRBD2 | NA | TRBJ2-5 | 16 | TRBV7-9 | TGTGCCAGCAGCTTCCCTGGACTAGCGGGAGTTGAGACCCAGTACTTC | CASSFPGLAGVETQYF
TRBD1 | NA | TRBJ2-4 | 10 | TRBV6-5 | TGTGCCAGCAGGGGGACAGTTTTGTACTTC | CASRGTVLYF